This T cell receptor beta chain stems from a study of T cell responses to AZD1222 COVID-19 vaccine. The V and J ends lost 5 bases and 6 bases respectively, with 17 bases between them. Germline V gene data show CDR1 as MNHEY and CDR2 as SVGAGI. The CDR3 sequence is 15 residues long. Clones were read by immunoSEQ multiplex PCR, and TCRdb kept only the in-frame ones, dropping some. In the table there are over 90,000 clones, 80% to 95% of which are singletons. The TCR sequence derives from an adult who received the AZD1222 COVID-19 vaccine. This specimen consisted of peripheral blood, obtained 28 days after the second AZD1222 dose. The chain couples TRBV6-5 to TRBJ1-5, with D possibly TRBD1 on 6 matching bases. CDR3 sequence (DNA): TGTGCCAGCAGTCCCCTAACAGGGAACCGTCAGCCCCAGCATTTT. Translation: CASSPLTGNRQPQHF.